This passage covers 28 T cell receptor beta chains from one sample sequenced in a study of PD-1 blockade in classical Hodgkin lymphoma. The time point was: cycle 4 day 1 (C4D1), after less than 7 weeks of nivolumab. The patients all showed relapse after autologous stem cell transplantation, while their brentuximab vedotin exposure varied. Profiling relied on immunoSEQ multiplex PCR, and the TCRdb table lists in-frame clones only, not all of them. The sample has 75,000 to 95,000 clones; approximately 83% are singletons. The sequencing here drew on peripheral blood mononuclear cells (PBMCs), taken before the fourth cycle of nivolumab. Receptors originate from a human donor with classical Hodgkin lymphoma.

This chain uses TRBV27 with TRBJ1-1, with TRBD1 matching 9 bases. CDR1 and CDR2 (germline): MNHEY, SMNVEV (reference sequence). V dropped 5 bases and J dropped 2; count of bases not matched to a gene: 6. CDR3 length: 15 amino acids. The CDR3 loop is CASSTGTGLNTEAFF. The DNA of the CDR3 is TGTGCCAGCAGTACCGGGACAGGGCTAAACACTGAAGCTTTCTTT.

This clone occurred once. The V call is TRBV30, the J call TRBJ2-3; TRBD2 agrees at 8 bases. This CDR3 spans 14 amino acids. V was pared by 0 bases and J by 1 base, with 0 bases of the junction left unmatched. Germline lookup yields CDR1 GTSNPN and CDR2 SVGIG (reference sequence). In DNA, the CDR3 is TGTGCCTGGAGTGTAGCGGGAGGCACAGATACGCAGTATTTT. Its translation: CAWSVAGGTDTQYF.

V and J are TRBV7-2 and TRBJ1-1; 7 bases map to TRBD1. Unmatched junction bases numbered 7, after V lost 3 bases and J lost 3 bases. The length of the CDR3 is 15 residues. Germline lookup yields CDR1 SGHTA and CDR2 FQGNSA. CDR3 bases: TGTGCCAGCAGCTTCGACAGGGTCAGGGACACTGAAGCTTTCTTT. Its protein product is CASSFDRVRDTEAFF.

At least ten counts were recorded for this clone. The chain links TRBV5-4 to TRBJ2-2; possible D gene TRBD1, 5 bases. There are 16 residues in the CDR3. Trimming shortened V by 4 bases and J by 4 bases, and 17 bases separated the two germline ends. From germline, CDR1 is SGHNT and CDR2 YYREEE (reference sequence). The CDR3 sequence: CASSRDSTLPTGELFF. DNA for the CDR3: TGTGCCAGCAGCCGAGACAGCACTTTACCCACCGGGGAGCTGTTTTTT.

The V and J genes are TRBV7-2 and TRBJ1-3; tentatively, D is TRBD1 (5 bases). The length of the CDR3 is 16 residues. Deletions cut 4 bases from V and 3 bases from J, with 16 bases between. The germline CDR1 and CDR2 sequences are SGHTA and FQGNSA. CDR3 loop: CASSSLIGGGGNTIYF. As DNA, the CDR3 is TGTGCCAGCAGCTCGCTCATCGGGGGGGGTGGAAACACCATATATTTT.

The CDR3 nucleotides read TGTGCCAGCAGTTTGCGGGAGGGCTACAATGAGCAGTTCTTC. Amino acids: CASSLREGYNEQFF. This chain uses TRBV27 with TRBJ2-1, with 9 bases identical to TRBD2. This CDR3 spans 14 amino acids. V lost 3 bases, J lost 3 bases, and 0 bases stayed unmatched. Germline CDR1 and CDR2: MNHEY and SMNVEV (reference sequence).

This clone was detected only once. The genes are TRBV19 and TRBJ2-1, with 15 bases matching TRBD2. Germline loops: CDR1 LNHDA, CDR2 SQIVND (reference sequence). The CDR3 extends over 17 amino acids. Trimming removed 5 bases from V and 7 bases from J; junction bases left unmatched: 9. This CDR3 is CASSGTGLAGGSNEQFF. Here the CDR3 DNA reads TGTGCCAGTAGTGGGACCGGACTAGCGGGAGGGTCGAATGAGCAGTTCTTC.

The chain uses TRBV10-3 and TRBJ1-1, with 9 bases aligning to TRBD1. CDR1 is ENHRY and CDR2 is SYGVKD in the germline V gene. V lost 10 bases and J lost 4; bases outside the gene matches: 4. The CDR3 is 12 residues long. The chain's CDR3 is CATGTGITEAFF. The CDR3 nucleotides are TGTGCCACCGGGACAGGGATCACTGAAGCTTTCTTT.

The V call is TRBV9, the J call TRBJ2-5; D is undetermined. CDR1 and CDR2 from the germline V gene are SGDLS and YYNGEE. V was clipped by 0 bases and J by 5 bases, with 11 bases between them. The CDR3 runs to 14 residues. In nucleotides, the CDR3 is TGTGCCAGCAGCGTAGGAAGCCCCGGGGAGACCCAGTACTTC. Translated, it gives CASSVGSPGETQYF.

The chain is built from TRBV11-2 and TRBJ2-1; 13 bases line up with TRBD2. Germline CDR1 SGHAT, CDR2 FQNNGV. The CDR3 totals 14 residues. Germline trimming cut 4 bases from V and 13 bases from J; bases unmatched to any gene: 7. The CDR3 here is CASSSTGTSGNQFF. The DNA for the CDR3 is TGTGCCAGCAGCTCGACCGGGACTAGCGGGAACCAGTTCTTC.

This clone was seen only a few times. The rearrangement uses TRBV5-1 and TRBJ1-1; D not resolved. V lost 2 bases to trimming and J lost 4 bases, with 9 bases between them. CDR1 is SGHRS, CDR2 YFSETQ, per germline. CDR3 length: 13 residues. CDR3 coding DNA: TGCGCCAGCAGCTTATCCGGAGGCACTGAAGCTTTCTTT. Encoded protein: CASSLSGGTEAFF.

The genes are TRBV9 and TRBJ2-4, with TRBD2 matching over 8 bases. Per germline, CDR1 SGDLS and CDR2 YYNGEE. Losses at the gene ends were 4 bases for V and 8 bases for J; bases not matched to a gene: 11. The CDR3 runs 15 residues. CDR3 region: CASSQVSGGVDIQYF. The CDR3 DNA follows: TGTGCCAGCAGCCAAGTAAGCGGGGGTGTGGACATTCAGTACTTC.

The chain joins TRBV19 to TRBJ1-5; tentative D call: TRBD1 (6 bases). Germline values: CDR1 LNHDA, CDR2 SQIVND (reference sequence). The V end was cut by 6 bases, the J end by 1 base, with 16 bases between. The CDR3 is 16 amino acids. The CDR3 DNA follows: TGTGCCAGTAGCCAAAACAGGGCACGGAGCAATCAGCCCCAGCATTTT. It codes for CASSQNRARSNQPQHF.

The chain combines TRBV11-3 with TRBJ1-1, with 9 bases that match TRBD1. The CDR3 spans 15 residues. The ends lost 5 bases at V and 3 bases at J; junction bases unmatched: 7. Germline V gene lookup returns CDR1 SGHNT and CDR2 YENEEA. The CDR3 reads CASSRTGGAYTEAFF. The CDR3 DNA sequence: TGTGCCAGCAGCCGCACAGGGGGCGCGTACACTGAAGCTTTCTTT.

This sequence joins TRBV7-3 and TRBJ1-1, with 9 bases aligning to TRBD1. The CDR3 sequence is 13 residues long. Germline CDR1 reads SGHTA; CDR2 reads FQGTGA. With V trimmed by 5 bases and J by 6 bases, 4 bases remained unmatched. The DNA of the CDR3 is TGTGCCAGCAGCCCACAGGGGGCGCCTGAAGCTTTCTTT. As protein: CASSPQGAPEAFF.

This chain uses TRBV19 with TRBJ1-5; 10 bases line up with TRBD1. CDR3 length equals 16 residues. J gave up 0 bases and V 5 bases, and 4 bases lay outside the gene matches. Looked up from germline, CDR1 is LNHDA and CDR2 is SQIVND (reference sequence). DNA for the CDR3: TGTGCCAGTAGTCGGGACAGGGGATATAGCAATCAGCCCCAGCATTTT. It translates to CASSRDRGYSNQPQHF.

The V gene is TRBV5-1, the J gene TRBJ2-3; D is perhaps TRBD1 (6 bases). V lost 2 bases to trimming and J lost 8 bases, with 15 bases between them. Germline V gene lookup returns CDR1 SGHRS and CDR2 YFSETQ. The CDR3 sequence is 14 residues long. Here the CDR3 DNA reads TGCGCCAGCAGCTTCGAGCGGACAGATGGTACGCAGTATTTT. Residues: CASSFERTDGTQYF.

CDR3 region: CASSLTEHYNSPLHF. The CDR3 DNA is TGTGCCAGCAGCTTAACGGAGCACTATAATTCACCCCTCCACTTT. This chain connects TRBV7-9 to TRBJ1-6; D unresolved. This CDR3 is 15 amino acids long. Germline V gives CDR1 SEHNR, CDR2 FQNEAQ (reference sequence). V lost 2 bases and J 3 bases, leaving 8 bases between the germline ends.

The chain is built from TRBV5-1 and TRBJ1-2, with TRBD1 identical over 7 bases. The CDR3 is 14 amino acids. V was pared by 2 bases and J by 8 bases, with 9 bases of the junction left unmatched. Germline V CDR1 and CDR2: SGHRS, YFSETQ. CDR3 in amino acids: CASSFTGETKGYTF. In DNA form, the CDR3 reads TGCGCCAGCAGCTTTACAGGGGAAACAAAGGGCTACACCTTC.

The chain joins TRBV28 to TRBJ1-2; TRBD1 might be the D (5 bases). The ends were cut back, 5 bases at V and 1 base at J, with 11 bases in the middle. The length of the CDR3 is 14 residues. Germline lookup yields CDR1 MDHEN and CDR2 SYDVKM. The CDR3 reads CASSLGTLNYGYTF. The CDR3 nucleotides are TGTGCCAGCAGTCTTGGGACGCTTAACTATGGCTACACCTTC.

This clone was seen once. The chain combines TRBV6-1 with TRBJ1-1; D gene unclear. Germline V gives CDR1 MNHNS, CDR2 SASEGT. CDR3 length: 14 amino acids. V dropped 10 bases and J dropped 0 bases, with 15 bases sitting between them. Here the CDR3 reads CATRGTGMNTEAFF. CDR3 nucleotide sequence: TGTGCCACCAGAGGTACGGGGATGAACACTGAAGCTTTCTTT.

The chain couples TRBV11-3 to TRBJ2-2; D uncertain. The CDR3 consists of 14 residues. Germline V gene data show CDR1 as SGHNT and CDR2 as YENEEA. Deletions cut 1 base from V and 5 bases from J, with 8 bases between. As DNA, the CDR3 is TGTGCCAGCAGCTTAGCTACGCGGACCGGGGAGCTGTTTTTT. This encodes CASSLATRTGELFF.

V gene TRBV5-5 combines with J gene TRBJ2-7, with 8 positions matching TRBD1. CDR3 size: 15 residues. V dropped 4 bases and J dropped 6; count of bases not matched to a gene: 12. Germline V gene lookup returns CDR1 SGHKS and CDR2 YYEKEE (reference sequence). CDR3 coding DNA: TGTGCCAGCAGCCCCGCAGGGGGCGTGTATGGCGAGCAGTACTTC. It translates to CASSPAGGVYGEQYF.

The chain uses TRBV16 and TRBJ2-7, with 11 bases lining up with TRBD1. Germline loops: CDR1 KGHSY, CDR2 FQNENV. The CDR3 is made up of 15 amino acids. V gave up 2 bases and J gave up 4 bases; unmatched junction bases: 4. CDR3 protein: CASSQPGTGGYEQYF. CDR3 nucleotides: TGTGCCAGCAGCCAACCCGGGACAGGGGGGTACGAGCAGTACTTC.

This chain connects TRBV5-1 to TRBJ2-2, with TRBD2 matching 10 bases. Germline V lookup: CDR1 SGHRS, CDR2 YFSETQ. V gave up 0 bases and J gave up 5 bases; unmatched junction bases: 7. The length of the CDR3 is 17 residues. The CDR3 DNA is TGCGCCAGCAGCTTGGATCATCTAGCGGGAGTTACCGGGGAGCTGTTTTTT. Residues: CASSLDHLAGVTGELFF.

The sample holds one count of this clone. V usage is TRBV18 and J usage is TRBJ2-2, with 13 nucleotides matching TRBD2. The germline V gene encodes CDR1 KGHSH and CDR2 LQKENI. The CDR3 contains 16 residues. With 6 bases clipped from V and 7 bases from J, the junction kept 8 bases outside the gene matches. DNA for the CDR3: TGTGCCAGCTCCCTCGGACTAGCGGGAGTAGGCGGGGAGCTGTTTTTT. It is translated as CASSLGLAGVGGELFF.

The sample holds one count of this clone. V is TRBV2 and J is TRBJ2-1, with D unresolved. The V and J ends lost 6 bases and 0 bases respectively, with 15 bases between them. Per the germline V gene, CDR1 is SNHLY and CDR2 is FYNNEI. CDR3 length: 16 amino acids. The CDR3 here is CASSANYGSSYNEQFF. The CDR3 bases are TGTGCCAGCAGCGCTAACTACGGAAGCTCCTACAATGAGCAGTTCTTC.

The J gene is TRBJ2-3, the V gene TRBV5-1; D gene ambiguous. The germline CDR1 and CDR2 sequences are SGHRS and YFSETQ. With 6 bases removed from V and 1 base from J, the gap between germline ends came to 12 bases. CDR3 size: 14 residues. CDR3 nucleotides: TGCGCCAGCACTACGGGTGGCGGCACAGATACGCAGTATTTT. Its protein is CASTTGGGTDTQYF.